What follows are 3 T cell receptor beta chains derived from one specimen sequenced in a study of blood T cell repertoires in COVID-19. Data came from immunoSEQ multiplex PCR; TCRdb stores just in-frame clones and leaves some out. The sample includes about 300,000 clones, roughly 90% of them seen just once. The sample comprised PBMCs or T cells enriched from blood (not recorded which). These TCRs come from a woman in her forties or fifties who had been exposed to COVID-19.

V and J are TRBV20-1 and TRBJ1-2, with TRBD1 as a possible D gene (6 bases). Germline-derived CDR1 and CDR2 are DFQATT and SNEGSKA (reference sequence). Trimming removed 7 bases at V and 8 bases at J, with 11 bases between. The CDR3 loop spans 10 amino acids. CDR3 nucleotides: TGCAGTGTCCACAGGGACGGCTACACCTTC. This encodes CSVHRDGYTF.

The genes are TRBV19 and TRBJ2-7; D perhaps matches TRBD2 (5 bases). The CDR3 consists of 14 residues. In germline, CDR1 is LNHDA, CDR2 SQIVND (reference sequence). V gave up 3 bases and J gave up 7 bases, with 16 bases separating them. The CDR3 DNA follows: TGTGCCAGTAGTATTTGGGGTGGATCGGGAGAGCAGTACTTC. Translation gives CASSIWGGSGEQYF.

This sequence joins TRBV9 and TRBJ2-5, with D unresolved. The germline gives CDR1 SGDLS, CDR2 YYNGEE. Trimming took 3 bases from V and 5 from J, leaving 14 bases between them. This CDR3 spans 14 amino acids. CDR3 in DNA: TGTGCCAGCAGCGCGAATTCAGGATCGGAGACCCAGTACTTC. It is translated as CASSANSGSETQYF.